A single TCR beta chain is shown here with its context. The antigen this receptor binds is unknown. Base qualities are not at hand, and no much larger clone is one base apart. From a lookup of the germline V gene, CDR1 and CDR2 are MDHEN and SYDVKM. The junction carries 14 bases between V and J, which are trimmed by 3 bases and 4 bases respectively. The CDR3 numbers 15 residues from cysteine through phenylalanine. Only CDR3 DNA is held: 45 bases, read in frame from base 1. The sample originates from a study of blood T cells in healthy people across ages (dated by TCRdb to about 2015). General notes on the study: Template switching captured roughly one uniquely barcoded TCR beta cDNA molecule per two T cells in model experiments. Age-related changes in TCR beta repertoire diversity were measured in the study by deep sequencing normalized with unique cDNA molecular identifiers. Four age groups were formed from the donors: young (average approximately 16 years), middle-aged (approximately 41), aged (62) and long-lived (around 80). Using the same blood draw, the study looked at two additional independent replicas of 1 million unique cDNA reads for two donors, one aged 18 to 29 and the other aged 80 or older. To avoid experimental bias, donors of different ages were randomly spread across the sequencing lanes.

The library was generated by 5' RACE. For sequencing, an Illumina HiSeq 2500 was employed. The second PCR ran for roughly 7 to 11 cycles and used a J-beta primer mix along with a sample-barcoded 5' primer. A template-switch 5' adaptor carrying 12 random nucleotides introduced a unique molecular identifier onto each TCR beta cDNA molecule. At least 2.5 million CDR3-containing paired-end reads were obtained from each sample. All of the RNA was converted into first-strand cDNA using the Mint cDNA synthesis kit, with a TRBC-specific oligonucleotide serving as the primer. After uracil-DNA glycosylase treatment, a first 18-cycle PCR used universal primers M1SS and BC2_uni_R on all cDNA. In the paper's pipeline: For normalization, 1 million high-quality reads were randomly selected from each sample, with every read carrying a distinct molecular identifier. Reads sharing molecular identifiers were discarded rather than binned into consensus sequences. CDR3 identification, clonotype clustering and error correction used MiTCR with a Q25 quality threshold and the strictest error-elimination algorithm. A nonparametric unseen species model with Euler transformation was used to estimate lower-bound total TCR beta diversity. In TCRdb, the public reads were trimmed at Q25 with fastp and aligned with MiXCR, with productive beta chains retained. Records with the same CDR3 protein are collapsed into one entry carrying the most frequent genes and DNA. The V and J calls and clone size are TCRdb's, not the authors'. The sample table contains about 640,000 distinct CDR3 sequences; only one count was recorded for less than 35% of them. The ten most abundant clones make up approximately 14% of the sample.

The donors were 40 or so Caucasian individuals from Russia, aged roughly 6 to 90 years, who were systemically healthy. Around 10 milliliters of peripheral blood were drawn from each donor into EDTA-treated Vacutainer tubes. Ficoll-Paque density-gradient centrifugation was used to isolate PBMCs, with at least 7 million per sample. Total RNA, at least 6 micrograms per sample, was extracted from PBMCs with Trizol reagent. Naive CD45RAhigh/CD27high T cell percentages were measured by flow cytometry on a PBMC aliquot from every donor. Results and caveats for the whole study, not just this receptor: Estimates of total diversity based on one million sequenced T cells were regarded as lower bounds and as underestimates. Compared with the aged group, the long-lived group had more naive CD4+ T cells, fewer expanded clones and increased TCR diversity, a pattern suggesting age selection. The percentage of naive T cells measured by flow cytometry correlated strongly with observed TCR beta diversity. Because the CMV infection status of the donors was unknown, age-related changes in expanded clonotypes may potentially have been confounded. As age increased, observed TCR beta diversity per million T cells dropped in a roughly linear way, and a significant reduction was already evident by age around 41. Because profiling used bulk unsorted PBMCs, naive and antigen-experienced compartments could not be compared conclusively.

This chain is built from TRBV28 and TRBJ2-3; TRBD2 is a possible D gene, resting on 7 matching bases. The specimen was blood. This receptor was taken from a woman older than 75 in good health. The CDR3 loop reads CASSFPGGGADTQYF. The nucleotide sequence is TGTGCCAGCAGTTTTCCGGGGGGCGGAGCAGATACGCAGTATTTT.